Presented here are 10 T cell receptor beta chains from one specimen sequenced in a study of tumor and adjacent non-tumor tissue in lung cancer. This sample's RNA came from whole unsorted tissue. Distant lung tissue was collected more than 3 cm away from the tumor edge. Three rounds of nested PCR, following a modified ARM-PCR protocol, produced the TCRbeta library. TCRdb reanalysed the multiplex PCR reads using MiXCR and keeps one entry per CDR3 protein. Of tens of thousands of distinct CDR3 sequences listed, roughly 67% were seen once; the top ten hold approximately 31%. Sequencing was performed on distant non-tumor lung tissue. All receptors derive from a woman between 70 and 85 years old with non-small cell lung cancer.

In the case of this clonotype: Lacking the conserved final phenylalanine or tryptophan, this CDR3 likely reflects a read error. The chain has TRBV4-1 and TRBJ1-1; possibly TRBD1 for D (6 bases). Germline V gene data show CDR1 as MGHRA and CDR2 as YSYEKL. This CDR3 region has 15 residues. V was clipped by 4 bases and J by 1 base, with 13 bases between them. The CDR3 region is CASSRAQGRNTEAFS. For the CDR3, the DNA is TGCGCCAGCAGCCGTGCACAGGGACGGAACACTGAAGCTTTCTCT.

Note on this clonotype: This may come from a read error, since a much larger clone is one base off. The CDR3 end shows no conserved phenylalanine or tryptophan, and so a read error is likely. The J gene is TRBJ2-5, the V gene TRBV20-1; 12 bases are shared with TRBD1. The CDR3 is 15 amino acids. V dropped 4 bases and J dropped 5; count of bases not matched to a gene: 8. Germline assignment: CDR1 DFQATT and CDR2 SNEGSKA (reference sequence). The CDR3 nucleotides read TGCAGTGCTACCGGGACAGGGGGCCTTCGGGAGACCCAGTACATC. It codes for CSATGTGGLRETQYI.

This clonotype appeared a single time. V and J are TRBV4-1 and TRBJ2-7; D remains unclear. Trimming shortened V by 6 bases and J by 5 bases, and 14 bases separated the two germline ends. The CDR3 consists of 13 residues. In germline, CDR1 is MGHRA, CDR2 YSYEKL. This chain's CDR3 is CASSHRLDHEQYF. Here the CDR3 DNA reads TGCGCCAGCAGTCACCGACTGGACCACGAGCAGTACTTC.

This clonotype has more than one count but fewer than ten. V gene TRBV9 combines with J gene TRBJ2-3; D is undetermined. V was trimmed by 2 bases and J by 5 bases, leaving 3 bases between them. The germline CDR1 and CDR2 sequences are SGDLS and YYNGEE. The CDR3 extends over 11 amino acids. DNA of the CDR3: TGTGCCAGCAGCGTCGGAGATACGCAGTATTTT. Protein: CASSVGDTQYF.

The chain combines TRBV11-1 with TRBJ2-1, with D perhaps matching TRBD1 (6 bases). Germline V gene lookup returns CDR1 SGHAT and CDR2 FQDESV (reference sequence). The CDR3 runs to 15 residues. Deletions cut 5 bases from V and 5 bases from J, with 16 bases between. The CDR3 sequence: CASSHTQGIHNEQFF. The CDR3 coding sequence is TGTGCCAGCAGCCACACCCAGGGGATTCACAATGAGCAGTTCTTC. Variable domain in full (rest from reference TRBV11-1 and TRBJ2-1): EAEVAQSPRYKITEKSQAVAFWCDPISGHATLYWYRQILGQGPELLVQFQDESVVDDSQLPKDRFSAERLKGVDSTLKIQPAELGDSAMYLCASSHTQGIHNEQFFGPGTRLTVL.

This clonotype was seen more than once but under ten times. A much larger clone sits a single nucleotide away, making a read error possible. This sequence joins TRBV4-1 and TRBJ2-1; 9 nucleotides match TRBD1. The germline V gene encodes CDR1 MGHRA and CDR2 YSYEKL. The CDR3 extends over 17 amino acids. The CDR3 spells CANSRGLQGAPYNEQFF. The CDR3 DNA sequence: TGCGCCAACAGCCGGGGACTACAGGGGGCCCCCTACAATGAGCAGTTCTTC.

This clonotype was seen many times. The chain carries TRBV20-1 and TRBJ2-7; 9 bases fit TRBD2. The germline gives CDR1 DFQATT, CDR2 SNEGSKA (reference sequence). With V trimmed by 5 bases and J by 0 bases, 11 bases remained unmatched. The length of the CDR3 is 16 residues. CDR3 DNA sequence: TGCAGTGCTCCCGCCGGGCTAGCGGGAAACTCCTACGAGCAGTACTTC. It specifies CSAPAGLAGNSYEQYF.

The chain uses TRBV20-1 and TRBJ1-1, with no clear D. V lost 7 bases and J lost 7, with 13 bases in between. The V gene's germline CDR1 is DFQATT and CDR2 SNEGSKA (reference sequence). The CDR3 extends over 11 amino acids. The CDR3 protein is CSGFVIIEAFF. CDR3 DNA sequence: TGCAGTGGATTCGTAATAATTGAAGCTTTCTTT.

About this clonotype itself: An end of the junction differs from the germline gene, which may be a read error. This chain joins TRBV6-6 and TRBJ2-2; D might be TRBD2 (5 bases). Germline CDR1 MNHNY, CDR2 SVGAGI (reference sequence). There are 15 residues in the CDR3. CDR3 coding DNA: TGTGCCAGAAGTTACTCGAGACCGAACACCGGGGAGCTGTTTTTC. Its translation is CARSYSRPNTGELFF.

This clonotype showed up just once. The missing conserved phenylalanine or tryptophan at the end of this CDR3 makes a read error likely. The DNA is omitted, as the CDR3 cannot be located on it reliably, and the CDR3 follows TCRdb's listing. V and J are TRBV6-1 and TRBJ1-4; the D call TRBD1 from the table was never checked on the DNA. From its first to its last residue, the CDR3 has 14 amino acids. From germline, CDR1 is MNHNS and CDR2 SASEGT. The CDR3 loop reads CASSEVQGNEKLLL.